The 7 T cell receptor beta chains given below trace back to one sample, sequenced in a study of graft-versus-host responses after intestinal transplantation. Profiling relied on immunoSEQ multiplex PCR, and the TCRdb table lists in-frame clones only, not all of them. The sample lists approximately 15,000 clones; approximately 89% were seen once. Material: PBMCs, obtained roughly 110 days after intestinal transplant. These receptors all come from a human patient who received an intestinal transplant, so some T cells may come from the graft donor.

The rearrangement joins TRBV29-1 to TRBJ1-6; maybe TRBD1 (6 bases). The germline V gene encodes CDR1 SQVTM and CDR2 ANQGSEA. Trimming took off 4 bases at V and 7 bases at J, with 11 bases between the two ends. The CDR3 spans 13 residues. CDR3 in DNA: TGCAGCGTTGCGGGGGGGGCCAATTCACCCCTCCACTTT. Protein sequence: CSVAGGANSPLHF.

The rearrangement links TRBV6-6 to TRBJ1-1; D gene uncertain. The CDR3 totals 16 residues. V lost 4 bases and J 0 bases, leaving 15 bases between the germline ends. CDR1 is MNHNY and CDR2 is SVGAGI in the germline V gene (reference sequence). CDR3 in amino acids: CASSSRLTRLNTEAFF. DNA for the CDR3: TGTGCCAGCAGTTCCCGCCTGACAAGGCTGAACACTGAAGCTTTCTTT.

This clone was observed a single time. V gene TRBV4-1 combines with J gene TRBJ2-6; possibly TRBD2 for D (5 bases). Trimming took 0 bases from V and 3 from J, leaving 6 bases between them. The germline gives CDR1 MGHRA, CDR2 YSYEKL. The CDR3 covers 15 residues. The CDR3 spells CASSQDEGGANVLTF. The CDR3 nucleotides read TGCGCCAGCAGCCAAGATGAGGGTGGGGCCAACGTCCTGACTTTC.

V and J are TRBV9 and TRBJ2-7; no clear D. CDR3 size: 15 residues. V lost 3 bases to trimming and J lost 6 bases, with 19 bases between them. Germline CDR1 is SGDLS and CDR2 is YYNGEE. The CDR3 region has the DNA TGTGCCAGCAGCGAAGCTCCTGGAATTCAGGTCGAGCAGTACTTC. Amino acid sequence: CASSEAPGIQVEQYF.

This clone came up once. This chain connects TRBV30 to TRBJ2-5, with a possible D match to TRBD2 (6 bases). The V end lost 2 bases, the J end lost 11 bases, and 15 bases lay between the germline ends. The CDR3 length is 12 residues. Germline loops: CDR1 GTSNPN, CDR2 SVGIG (reference sequence). The CDR3 DNA follows: TGTGCCTGGAGTAGCAATATGCGGGGTCAGTACTTC. Amino acid sequence: CAWSSNMRGQYF.

This clone was detected once. This chain joins TRBV6-6 and TRBJ2-7, with TRBD1 matching over 9 bases. This CDR3 is 15 amino acids long. The germline V gene has CDR1 MNHNY and CDR2 SVGAGI (reference sequence). V trimming: 2 bases; J trimming: 5 bases; junction bases outside the gene matches: 7. CDR3 loop: CASSYQGTGPHEQYF. CDR3 nucleotides: TGTGCCAGCAGTTACCAAGGGACAGGGCCTCACGAGCAGTACTTC.

The chain has TRBV27 and TRBJ2-1, with 10 bases that match TRBD2. Trimming cost V 6 bases and J 2 bases; bases outside gene matches: 10. CDR1 and CDR2 from the germline V gene are MNHEY and SMNVEV (reference sequence). CDR3 length: 17 residues. The CDR3 here is CASRIDGTSEPYNEQFF. Written as DNA, the CDR3 is TGTGCCAGCAGAATTGACGGGACTAGCGAGCCCTACAATGAGCAGTTCTTC.